These 20 T cell receptor beta chains were all obtained from the same sample, sequenced in a study of cytomegalovirus exposure and HLA in healthy donors. Primers included in the PCR were 60 Vbeta and 13 Jbeta primers. The method was immunoSEQ multiplex PCR; TCRdb's version includes in-frame clones alone and lacks a portion of them. The sample comprises about 98,000 clones, more than 60% of which are singletons, and approximately 16% rests with the top ten. Sequencing used PBMCs. The receptors stem from a man in his fifties or sixties in good health and CMV-seropositive.

V usage is TRBV5-1 and J usage is TRBJ1-4, with 8 bases that match TRBD1. The CDR3 is made up of 17 amino acids. Germline assignment: CDR1 SGHRS and CDR2 YFSETQ. With V trimmed by 0 bases and J by 4 bases, 8 bases remained unmatched. The CDR3 region has the DNA TGCGCCAGCAGCTTGGAGGCAGGGGGCTACTATAATGAAAAACTGTTTTTT. Protein sequence: CASSLEAGGYYNEKLFF.

This chain links TRBV5-1 with TRBJ2-6, with TRBD1 matching over 8 bases. The CDR3 spans 16 residues. V shed 5 bases and J 1 base; nucleotides not matched to a gene: 5. CDR1 is SGHRS, CDR2 YFSETQ, per germline. The CDR3 coding sequence is TGCGCCAGCAGTTTTACAGGGGGATCTGGGGCCAACGTCCTGACTTTC. This gives the protein CASSFTGGSGANVLTF. Full variable domain (rest looked up from reference TRBV5-1 and TRBJ2-6): KAGVTQTPRYLIKTRGQQVTLSCSPISGHRSVSWYQQTPGQGLQFLFEYFSETQRNKGNFPGRFSGRQFSNSRSEMNVSTLELGDSALYLCASSFTGGSGANVLTFGAGSRLTVL.

This chain uses TRBV5-1 with TRBJ2-3; D unclear. The CDR3 spans 14 residues. Looked up from germline, CDR1 is SGHRS and CDR2 is YFSETQ. Trimming took 5 bases from V and 3 from J, leaving 13 bases between them. As DNA, the CDR3 is TGCGCCAGCAGAGCTTCCATTACTACAGATACGCAGTATTTT. This translates into CASRASITTDTQYF. The full variable domain, rest sourced from reference TRBV5-1 and TRBJ2-3, is KAGVTQTPRYLIKTRGQQVTLSCSPISGHRSVSWYQQTPGQGLQFLFEYFSETQRNKGNFPGRFSGRQFSNSRSEMNVSTLELGDSALYLCASRASITTDTQYFGPGTRLTVL.

A remark on this clone: The identical CDR3 is also encoded by other nucleotide sequences in the sample. V and J are TRBV5-1 and TRBJ2-2; 7 bases match TRBD1. Germline CDR1 reads SGHRS; CDR2 reads YFSETQ. The V segment lost 0 bases and the J segment 5 bases; nucleotides outside the gene matches: 4. The length of the CDR3 is 15 residues. This CDR3 is CASSLEDRATGELFF. The CDR3 DNA is TGCGCCAGCAGCTTGGAAGACAGGGCGACCGGGGAGCTGTTTTTT.

The chain has TRBV7-3 and TRBJ1-6; D is ambiguous. V lost 2 bases to trimming and J lost 4 bases, with 9 bases between them. From germline, CDR1 is SGHTA and CDR2 FQGTGA. This CDR3 comprises 15 residues. The chain's CDR3 is CASSLAPGYNSPLHF. The CDR3 DNA reads as TGTGCCAGCAGCTTAGCGCCGGGGTATAATTCACCCCTCCACTTT.

V and J are TRBV14 and TRBJ1-3; 8 bases are shared with TRBD1. The length of the CDR3 is 15 residues. Germline lookup yields CDR1 SGHDN and CDR2 FVKESK. Trimming cost V 4 bases and J 7 bases; bases outside gene matches: 9. In nucleotides, the CDR3 is TGTGCCAGCAGCCTATTTACAGGGGGGACGAACACCATATATTTT. Translated: CASSLFTGGTNTIYF. Looking up the rest from reference TRBV14 and TRBJ1-3 gives the full variable domain: EAGVTQFPSHSVIEKGQTVTLRCDPISGHDNLYWYRRVMGKEIKFLLHFVKESKQDESGMPNNRFLAERTGGTYSTLKVQPAELEDSGVYFCASSLFTGGTNTIYFGEGSWLTVV.

The chain is built from TRBV28 and TRBJ2-7; D possibly corresponds to TRBD1 (6 bases). The length of the CDR3 is 13 residues. CDR1 and CDR2 from the germline V gene are MDHEN and SYDVKM. With 2 bases removed from V and 7 bases from J, the gap between germline ends came to 12 bases. The CDR3: CASSLVAGEEQYF. The CDR3, as DNA: TGTGCCAGCAGTTTAGTGGCAGGGGAAGAGCAGTACTTC.

This clone was seen a single time. V gene TRBV5-1 combines with J gene TRBJ1-5; 9 nucleotides agree with TRBD1. V dropped 0 bases and J dropped 3; count of bases not matched to a gene: 1. The CDR3 is made up of 15 amino acids. CDR1 is SGHRS and CDR2 is YFSETQ in the germline V gene. CDR3 region: CASSLGDRANQPQHF. For the CDR3, the DNA is TGCGCCAGCAGCTTGGGGGACAGGGCCAATCAGCCCCAGCATTTT.

V gene TRBV14 combines with J gene TRBJ1-2; D unresolved. CDR1 is SGHDN and CDR2 is FVKESK in the germline V gene. The CDR3 contains 14 residues. Trimming left V 0 bases short and J 2 bases short, with 7 bases between. In DNA form, the CDR3 reads TGTGCCAGCAGCCAAGATCGAGCAAACTATGGCTACACCTTC. This gives the protein CASSQDRANYGYTF.

The chain is built from TRBV10-3 and TRBJ2-5; 10 nucleotides line up with TRBD1. Germline V gene sequence: CDR1 ENHRY, CDR2 SYGVKD. The trim removed 7 bases at V and 4 bases at J, leaving 9 bases unmatched. The CDR3 has 15 amino acids. CDR3 region: CAITAGQGLVETQYF. The CDR3 DNA is TGTGCCATCACCGCGGGACAGGGGTTGGTAGAGACCCAGTACTTC.

The table lists this clone with a few counts. The V and J genes are TRBV9 and TRBJ2-7; 9 bases are shared with TRBD1. Germline CDR1 reads SGDLS; CDR2 reads YYNGEE. The trim removed 0 bases at V and 5 bases at J, leaving 6 bases unmatched. The length of the CDR3 is 15 residues. In nucleotides, the CDR3 is TGTGCCAGCAGCGTAGCAGGGACAGGGACCGACGAGCAGTACTTC. The encoded protein is CASSVAGTGTDEQYF.

V gene TRBV6-1 combines with J gene TRBJ2-3; 11 bases fit TRBD2. V gave up 2 bases and J gave up 8 bases; unmatched junction bases: 6. Germline V lookup: CDR1 MNHNS, CDR2 SASEGT. The CDR3 runs to 15 residues. CDR3 amino acids: CASSEWLAGGSTQYF. CDR3 bases: TGTGCCAGCAGTGAATGGTTAGCGGGGGGGTCTACGCAGTATTTT.

The J gene is TRBJ2-1, the V gene TRBV15; 8 nucleotides match TRBD2. The V gene end was trimmed by 4 bases and the J gene end by 8 bases; junction bases not matched to a gene: 13. The CDR3 contains 16 residues. Germline V gives CDR1 LNHNV, CDR2 YYDKDF (reference sequence). The CDR3 sequence: CATSTGLALLRDEQFF. In nucleotides, the CDR3 is TGTGCCACCAGCACCGGACTAGCATTACTACGGGATGAGCAGTTCTTC.

This chain uses TRBV30 with TRBJ2-7, with 10 positions matching TRBD1. CDR3 size: 17 residues. The junction had 16 bases not matched to a gene; V was cut back by 3 bases and J by 5 bases. The germline CDR1 and CDR2 sequences are GTSNPN and SVGIG (reference sequence). CDR3 nucleotides: TGTGCCTGGAGCAAGGGGTCTACCGGGACAGGGGCCCACGAGCAGTACTTC. Translating it yields CAWSKGSTGTGAHEQYF.

The rearrangement uses TRBV4-2 and TRBJ2-7; maybe TRBD2 (5 bases). This CDR3 is 14 amino acids long. CDR1 and CDR2 from the germline V gene are LGHNA and YNFKEQ. V gave up 1 base and J gave up 3 bases, with 10 bases separating them. The CDR3 here is CASSQGFGDYEQYF. The CDR3, as DNA: TGTGCCAGCAGCCAAGGGTTCGGGGACTACGAGCAGTACTTC.

This chain connects TRBV5-6 to TRBJ2-5; 9 bases align to TRBD2. Trimming at V came to 4 bases and at J to 10 bases, leaving 11 bases not matched to a gene. This CDR3 comprises 14 residues. The V gene's germline CDR1 is SGHDT and CDR2 YYEEEE. In DNA form, the CDR3 reads TGTGCCAGCAGCAGGACTAGCGAGTCAAGAGACCAGTACTTC. Translation gives CASSRTSESRDQYF.

The rearrangement uses TRBV4-2 and TRBJ2-3, with 9 positions matching TRBD2. The germline V gene has CDR1 LGHNA and CDR2 YNFKEQ. This CDR3 contains 15 residues. Trimming at V came to 0 bases and at J to 4 bases, leaving 2 bases not matched to a gene. The DNA of the CDR3 is TGTGCCAGCAGCCAAGAGCGGGGGGGGGCAGATACGCAGTATTTT. Its protein is CASSQERGGADTQYF.

The chain has TRBV29-1 and TRBJ2-3; 8 bases fit TRBD2. The CDR3 consists of 16 residues. The germline V gene has CDR1 SQVTM and CDR2 ANQGSEA. The trim removed 3 bases at V and 2 bases at J, leaving 10 bases unmatched. This CDR3 reads CSVESGGGVDTDTQYF. Here the CDR3 DNA reads TGCAGCGTTGAGTCCGGGGGGGGCGTCGACACAGATACGCAGTATTTT.

V usage is TRBV15 and J usage is TRBJ2-7; D unresolved. Germline V lookup: CDR1 LNHNV, CDR2 YYDKDF (reference sequence). The V and J ends lost 0 bases and 6 bases respectively, with 12 bases between them. This CDR3 spans 14 amino acids. CDR3 DNA sequence: TGTGCCACCAGCAGAGATATTTCAGCGTCCGAGCAGTACTTC. Amino acids: CATSRDISASEQYF. Full variable domain (remainder filled in from reference TRBV15 and TRBJ2-7): DAMVIQNPRYQVTQFGKPVTLSCSQTLNHNVMYWYQQKSSQAPKLLFHYYDKDFNNEADTPDNFQSRRPNTSFCFLDIRSPGLGDTAMYLCATSRDISASEQYFGPGTRLTVT.

The chain has TRBV25-1 and TRBJ2-2; D might be TRBD1 (6 bases). The CDR3 consists of 15 residues. Trimming stripped 5 bases from V and 6 bases from J, with 16 bases between. Germline assignment: CDR1 MGHDK and CDR2 SYGVNS. In DNA, the CDR3 is TGTGCCAGCAGTAGTGAGCAGGGGTCCCCCGGGGAGCTGTTTTTT. This sequence encodes CASSSEQGSPGELFF. Filled out from reference TRBV25-1 and TRBJ2-2, the complete variable domain reads EADIYQTPRYLVIGTGKKITLECSQTMGHDKMYWYQQDPGMELHLIHYSYGVNSTEKGDLSSESTVSRIRTEHFPLTLESARPSHTSQYLCASSSEQGSPGELFFGEGSRLTVL.